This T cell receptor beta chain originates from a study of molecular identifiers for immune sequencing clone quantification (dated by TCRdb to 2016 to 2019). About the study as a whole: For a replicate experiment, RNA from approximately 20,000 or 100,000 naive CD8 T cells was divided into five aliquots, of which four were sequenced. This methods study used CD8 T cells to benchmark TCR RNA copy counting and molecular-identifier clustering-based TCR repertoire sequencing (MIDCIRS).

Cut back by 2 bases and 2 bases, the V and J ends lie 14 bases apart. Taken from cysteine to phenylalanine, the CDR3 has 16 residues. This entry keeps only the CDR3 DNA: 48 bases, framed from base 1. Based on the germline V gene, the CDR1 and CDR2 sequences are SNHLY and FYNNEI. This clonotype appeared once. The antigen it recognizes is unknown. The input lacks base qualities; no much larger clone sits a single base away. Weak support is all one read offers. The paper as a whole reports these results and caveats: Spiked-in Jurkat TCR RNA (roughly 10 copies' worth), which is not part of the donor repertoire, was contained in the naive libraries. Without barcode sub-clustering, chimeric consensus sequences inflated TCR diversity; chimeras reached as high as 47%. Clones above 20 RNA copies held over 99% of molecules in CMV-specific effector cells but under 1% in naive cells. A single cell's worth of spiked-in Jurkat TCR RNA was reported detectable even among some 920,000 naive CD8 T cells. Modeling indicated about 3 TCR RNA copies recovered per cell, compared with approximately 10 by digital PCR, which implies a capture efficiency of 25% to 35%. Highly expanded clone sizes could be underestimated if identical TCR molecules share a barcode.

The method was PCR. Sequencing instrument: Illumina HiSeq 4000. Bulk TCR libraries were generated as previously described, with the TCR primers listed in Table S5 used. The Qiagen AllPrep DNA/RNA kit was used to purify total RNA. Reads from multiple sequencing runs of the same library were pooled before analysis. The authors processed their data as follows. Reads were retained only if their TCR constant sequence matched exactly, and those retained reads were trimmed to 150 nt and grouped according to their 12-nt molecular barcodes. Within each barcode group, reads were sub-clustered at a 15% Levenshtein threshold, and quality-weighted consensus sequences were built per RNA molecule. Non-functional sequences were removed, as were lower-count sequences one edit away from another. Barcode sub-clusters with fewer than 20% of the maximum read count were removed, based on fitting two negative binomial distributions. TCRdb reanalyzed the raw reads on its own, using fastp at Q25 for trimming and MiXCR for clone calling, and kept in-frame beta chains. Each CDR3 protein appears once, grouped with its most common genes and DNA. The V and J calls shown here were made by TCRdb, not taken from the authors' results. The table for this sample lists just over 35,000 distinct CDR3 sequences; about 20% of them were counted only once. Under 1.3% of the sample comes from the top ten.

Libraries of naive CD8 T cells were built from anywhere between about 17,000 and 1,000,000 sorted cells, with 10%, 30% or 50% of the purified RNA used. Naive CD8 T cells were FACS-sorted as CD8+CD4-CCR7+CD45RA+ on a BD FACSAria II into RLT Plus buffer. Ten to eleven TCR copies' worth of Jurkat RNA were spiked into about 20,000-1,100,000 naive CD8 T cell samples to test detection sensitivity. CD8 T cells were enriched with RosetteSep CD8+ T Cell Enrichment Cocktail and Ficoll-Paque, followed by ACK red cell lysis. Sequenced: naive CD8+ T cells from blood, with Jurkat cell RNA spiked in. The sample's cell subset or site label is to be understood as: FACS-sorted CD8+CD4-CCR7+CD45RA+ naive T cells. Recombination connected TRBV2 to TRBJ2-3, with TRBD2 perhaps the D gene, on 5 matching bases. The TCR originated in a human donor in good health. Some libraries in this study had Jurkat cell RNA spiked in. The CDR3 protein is CASSEFAEGITDTQYF. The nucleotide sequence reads TGTGCCAGCAGTGAATTTGCAGAGGGTATCACAGATACGCAGTATTTT.